A single sample gave rise to the 16 T cell receptor beta chains below, sequenced in a study of T cell changes during pregnancy in multiple sclerosis. Profiling relied on immunoSEQ multiplex PCR, and the TCRdb table lists in-frame clones only, not all of them. The sample has 4,800 or so clones; over 65% are singletons. Sequenced here: CD8+ T cells from peripheral blood mononuclear cells, sampled in the second trimester of pregnancy. These receptors were collected from a female donor in good health, enrolled as a control in a pregnancy study.

The chain has TRBV27 and TRBJ2-7; 7 bases align to TRBD1. V lost 7 bases to trimming and J lost 0 bases; unmatched junction nucleotides: 6. Per germline, CDR1 MNHEY and CDR2 SMNVEV (reference sequence). CDR3 length equals 14 residues. This chain's CDR3 is CASNNRGYSYEQYF. CDR3 coding DNA: TGTGCCAGCAACAACAGGGGCTACTCCTACGAGCAGTACTTC.

Of note for this clone: Mismatch with germline at one junction end may stem from a read error. Other nucleotide sequences in the sample specify the same CDR3. The rearrangement links TRBV7-7 to TRBJ2-1; TRBD1 aligns across 8 bases. Looked up from germline, CDR1 is SSHAT and CDR2 is FNYEAQ (reference sequence). The CDR3 runs 16 residues. DNA for the CDR3: TGTGCTAGCAGCCGGACAGGGCTCCCACCATACAATGAGCAGTTCTTC. Translation: CASSRTGLPPYNEQFF.

The genes are TRBV6-4 and TRBJ2-1; 10 nucleotides align to TRBD2. Unmatched junction bases numbered 7, after V lost 3 bases and J lost 8 bases. The CDR3 has 15 residues. Germline V gene data show CDR1 as MRHNA and CDR2 as SNTAGT. The CDR3 bases are TGTGCCAGCAGTGAAGAGACTAGCGGGTCCCATGAGCAGTTCTTC. Protein product: CASSEETSGSHEQFF.

This rearrangement joins TRBV7-8 to TRBJ2-3; a possible D gene is TRBD1 (6 bases). From germline, CDR1 is SGHVS and CDR2 FQNEAQ. V shed 1 base and J shed 1 base, with 9 bases lying between them. CDR3 length: 15 residues. CDR3 DNA sequence: TGTGCCAGCAGCTTAGGCGCAGGGGGCACAGATACGCAGTATTTT. As protein: CASSLGAGGTDTQYF.

DNA for the CDR3: TGTGCCAGCAGTGAACAGGTGGGACTCTACGAGCAGTACTTC. Protein: CASSEQVGLYEQYF. The chain uses TRBV25-1 and TRBJ2-7, with D tentatively TRBD2 (6 bases). Germline V lookup: CDR1 MGHDK, CDR2 SYGVNS. This CDR3 contains 14 residues. The germline V and J ends were trimmed by 2 bases and 3 bases, with 11 bases remaining between them.

This chain links TRBV19 with TRBJ2-1, with a tentative D call TRBD1 (8 bases). This CDR3 has 15 amino acids. Trimming took 6 bases from V and 4 from J, leaving 16 bases between them. CDR1 and CDR2 from the germline V gene are LNHDA and SQIVND (reference sequence). The DNA for the CDR3 is TGTGCCAGTAGCACGACAGGGGAGGGTTACAATGAGCAGTTCTTC. Protein: CASSTTGEGYNEQFF.

The table lists this clone with a count of one. This chain connects TRBV7-9 to TRBJ2-2; possible D gene TRBD1, 5 bases. The CDR3 is 15 residues long. V was pared by 11 bases and J by 7 bases, with 23 bases between. In germline, CDR1 is SEHNR, CDR2 FQNEAQ (reference sequence). The CDR3 nucleotides are TGTGCCGGCCAAGATGAGACAGTCCGAGGCGGGGAGCTGTTTTTT. Protein product: CAGQDETVRGGELFF.

V gene TRBV14 combines with J gene TRBJ2-7; 12 nucleotides align to TRBD2. V lost 6 bases to trimming and J lost 3 bases; unmatched junction nucleotides: 6. Germline lookup yields CDR1 SGHDN and CDR2 FVKESK. The CDR3 covers 15 residues. The CDR3 sequence is CASSPTSGGSYEQYF. CDR3 nucleotides: TGTGCCAGCAGTCCCACTAGCGGGGGGAGCTACGAGCAGTACTTC. The whole variable domain, filled in from reference TRBV14 and TRBJ2-7, reads EAGVTQFPSHSVIEKGQTVTLRCDPISGHDNLYWYRRVMGKEIKFLLHFVKESKQDESGMPNNRFLAERTGGTYSTLKVQPAELEDSGVYFCASSPTSGGSYEQYFGPGTRLTVT.

The chain has TRBV9 and TRBJ2-3; D ambiguous. This CDR3 comprises 15 residues. The V gene lost 0 bases and the J gene lost 5 bases, with 13 bases spanning the gap. Germline lookup yields CDR1 SGDLS and CDR2 YYNGEE. CDR3 residues: CASSVAGSGGDTQYF. CDR3 sequence (DNA): TGTGCCAGCAGCGTAGCCGGGTCCGGCGGAGATACGCAGTATTTT. The full variable domain, with the rest looked up from reference TRBV9 and TRBJ2-3, is DSGVTQTPKHLITATGQRVTLRCSPRSGDLSVYWYQQSLDQGLQFLIQYYNGEERAKGNILERFSAQQFPDLHSELNLSSLELGDSALYFCASSVAGSGGDTQYFGPGTRLTVL.

This clone has just a few counts. CDR3 bases: TGTGCCAGCAGTGCCGCCCCCGGGGCGGGAGCGACAGATACGCAGTATTTT. Amino acids: CASSAAPGAGATDTQYF. The chain links TRBV6-4 to TRBJ2-3; 7 nucleotides agree with TRBD2. Germline CDR1 and CDR2: MRHNA and SNTAGT. The junction had 13 bases not matched to a gene; V was cut back by 4 bases and J by 3 bases. This CDR3 comprises 17 residues.

The chain recombines TRBV19 with TRBJ2-3; 10 bases fit TRBD2. Unmatched junction bases numbered 9, after V lost 10 bases and J lost 2 bases. The CDR3 is made up of 15 amino acids. Germline V lookup: CDR1 LNHDA, CDR2 SQIVND (reference sequence). In nucleotides, the CDR3 is TGTGCCACCGAGAGGGGGACTAGCGACACAGATACGCAGTATTTT. Protein product: CATERGTSDTDTQYF.

The chain uses TRBV25-1 and TRBJ2-2; D is possibly TRBD1 (5 bases). Trimming took 0 bases from V and 3 from J, leaving 5 bases between them. The CDR3 sequence is 14 residues long. Germline V CDR1 and CDR2: MGHDK, SYGVNS. CDR3 in amino acids: CASSEYRDTGELFF. CDR3 nucleotide sequence: TGTGCCAGCAGTGAATACAGGGACACCGGGGAGCTGTTTTTT.

The genes are TRBV6-4 and TRBJ2-2; 12 bases line up with TRBD2. Looked up from germline, CDR1 is MRHNA and CDR2 is SNTAGT. Trimming at V came to 6 bases and at J to 6 bases, leaving 8 bases not matched to a gene. This CDR3 has 16 amino acids. CDR3 protein: CASSGSSGGAAGELFF. The CDR3 DNA reads as TGTGCCAGCAGCGGTTCTAGCGGGGGGGCCGCCGGGGAGCTGTTTTTT.

The rearrangement links TRBV9 to TRBJ2-2, with 9 nucleotides matching TRBD2. The ends lost 7 bases at V and 6 bases at J; junction bases unmatched: 7. This CDR3 spans 14 amino acids. CDR1 is SGDLS, CDR2 YYNGEE, per germline. This CDR3 is CASAVGGRAGELFF. The CDR3 region has the DNA TGTGCCAGCGCTGTCGGCGGGAGGGCCGGGGAGCTGTTTTTT.

The chain couples TRBV11-2 to TRBJ2-2; 14 bases are shared with TRBD2. With V trimmed by 8 bases and J by 5 bases, 4 bases remained unmatched. The germline gives CDR1 SGHAT, CDR2 FQNNGV. The CDR3 length is 15 residues. DNA of the CDR3: TGTGCCAGCGGACTAGCGGGGGGCTGGACCGGGGAGCTGTTTTTT. Translating it yields CASGLAGGWTGELFF.

This clone showed up just once. CDR3 sequence reads: CASSRTGGGFYEQYF. The CDR3 DNA reads as TGTGCCAGCAGCAGAACAGGAGGGGGCTTCTACGAGCAGTACTTC. V is TRBV7-6 and J is TRBJ2-7; perhaps TRBD1 as D (7 bases). From germline, CDR1 is SGHVS and CDR2 FNYEAQ. The germline V and J ends were trimmed by 5 bases and 3 bases, with 17 bases remaining between them. This CDR3 is built from 15 residues. The whole variable domain, filled in from reference TRBV7-6 and TRBJ2-7, reads GAGVSQSPRYKVTKRGQDVALRCDPISGHVSLYWYRQALGQGPEFLTYFNYEAQQDKSGLPNDRFSAERPEGSISTLTIQRTEQRDSAMYRCASSRTGGGFYEQYFGPGTRLTVT.